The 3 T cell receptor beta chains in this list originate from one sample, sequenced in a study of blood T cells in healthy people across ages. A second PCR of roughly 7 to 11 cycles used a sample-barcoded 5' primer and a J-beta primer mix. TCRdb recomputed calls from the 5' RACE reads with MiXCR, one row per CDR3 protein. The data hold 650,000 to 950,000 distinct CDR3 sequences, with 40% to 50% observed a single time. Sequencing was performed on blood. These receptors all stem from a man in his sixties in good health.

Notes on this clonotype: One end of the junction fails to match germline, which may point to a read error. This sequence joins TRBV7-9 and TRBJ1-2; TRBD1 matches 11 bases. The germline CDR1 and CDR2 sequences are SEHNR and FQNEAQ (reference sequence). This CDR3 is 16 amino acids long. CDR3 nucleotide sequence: TGTGCCAGCAGCTCCCCGGACAGGGGGCTAGACTATGGCTGCACCTTC. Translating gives CASSSPDRGLDYGCTF.

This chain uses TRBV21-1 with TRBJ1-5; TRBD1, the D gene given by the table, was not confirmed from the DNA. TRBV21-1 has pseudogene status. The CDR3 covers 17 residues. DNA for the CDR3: TGTGCCAGCAGCGATTACAGGTCGCCCAAAAGAAATCAGCCCCAGCATTTT. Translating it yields CASSDYRSPKRNQPQHF.

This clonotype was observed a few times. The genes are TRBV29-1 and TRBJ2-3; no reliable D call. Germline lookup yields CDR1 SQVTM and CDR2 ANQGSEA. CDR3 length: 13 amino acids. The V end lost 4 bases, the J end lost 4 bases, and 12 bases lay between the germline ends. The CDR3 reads CSVVLVLADTQYF. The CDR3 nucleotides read TGCAGCGTTGTACTGGTCCTCGCAGATACGCAGTATTTT.